This note documents a single T cell receptor (beta chain) sequence. The CDR3 totals 15 residues. The V segment lost 6 bases and the J segment 8 bases; nucleotides outside the gene matches: 7. CDR1 and CDR2 (germline): MNHEY, SVGAGI. Use of 60 Vbeta and 13 Jbeta primers characterized the PCR. Generated by immunoSEQ multiplex PCR, the TCRdb table keeps only in-frame clones and is missing some. This sample yields about 140,000 clones, of which about 84% are seen a single time; roughly 6.2% belongs to the top ten. The data originate from a study of cytomegalovirus exposure and HLA in healthy donors. Study-wide context: Within the Caucasian-associated ancestry cluster were roughly 82% of the approximately 370 genotyped donors.

This receptor was taken from a woman in her 40s in good health and CMV-seropositive. Sequenced material: PBMCs. The V gene is TRBV6-5, the J gene TRBJ2-6, with 10 bases lining up with TRBD1. DNA for the CDR3: TGTGCCAGCAGATCCGGACAGGGGGGCTCCAACGTCCTGACTTTC. It specifies CASRSGQGGSNVLTF.